These T cell receptor beta chains were read from a single sample in a study of vaccination effects on CD4 cells after COVID-19. Sequencing used immunoSEQ multiplex PCR; TCRdb keeps in-frame clones, though not all of them. Found here are some 40,000 clones, roughly 74% of them singletons; the top ten hold 2.5% to 3.5%. Their target antigens are unknown. Source: CD4+ T cells from PBMCs cultured without peptide, taken before COVID-19 vaccination. The receptors here all came from a human donor who received a COVID-19 vaccine. CDR3s include the opening cysteine and the closing phenylalanine or tryptophan. The order of the fields is D gene, V gene, J gene, clone size, CDR3 DNA, CDR3 protein. The D gene is left open where the match is weak. Size tells how often a clone was seen (once, few, many) or the class of an expanded clone, and some rows leave it out.

TRBD1	TRBV9	TRBJ2-1	.	TGTGCCAGCAGCCCCCCAGCCGGGACAGGGTCCTACAATGAGCAGTTCTTC	CASSPPAGTGSYNEQFF
.	TRBV28	TRBJ1-1	.	TGTGCCAGCAGTTTACGTCGAGGCGAAGCTTTCTTT	CASSLRRGEAFF
.	TRBV13	TRBJ2-1	.	TGTGCCAGCAGCTCAAAGGGCACGTTCAATGAGCAGTTCTTC	CASSSKGTFNEQFF
.	TRBV10-3	TRBJ1-3	.	TGTGCCATCAGTGAACCCACCGGGGCCATATATTTT	CAISEPTGAIYF
.	TRBV12-5	TRBJ2-1	.	TGTGCTAGTGGTTTGGTACTAGGCTCCCCGCGACTAGTCAATGAGCAGTTCTTC	CASGLVLGSPRLVNEQFF
.	TRBV5-1	TRBJ2-3	.	TGCGCCAGCAGCTTGGTGCCGGGAAGCACAGATACGCAGTATTTT	CASSLVPGSTDTQYF
.	TRBV7-8	TRBJ2-7	.	TGTGCCAGCGGCCAGGCGGAGAGCTCCTACGAGCAGTACTTC	CASGQAESSYEQYF
.	TRBV4-1	TRBJ1-4	few	TGCGCCAGCAGCCAAGATCGGTCAGGGGTCAATGAAAAACTGTTTTTT	CASSQDRSGVNEKLFF
TRBD2	TRBV2	TRBJ2-3	.	TGTGCCAGCAGATGGGGGGGTACGCAGTATTTT	CASRWGGTQYF
TRBD2	TRBV18	TRBJ2-1	.	TGTGCCAGCTCACGAGGACTAGCGGGAGGTAATGAGCAGTTCTTC	CASSRGLAGGNEQFF
TRBD1	TRBV5-6	TRBJ1-6	.	TGTGCCAGCAGCTTGTCGGAATCAGGGGGGCTCCTCCACTTT	CASSLSESGGLLHF
.	TRBV5-6	TRBJ2-6	once	TGTGCCAGCAGCTTGGTGGGGGCGTCTGGGGCCAACGTCCTGACTTTC	CASSLVGASGANVLTF
.	TRBV25-1	TRBJ2-1	.	TGTGCCAGCAGTGTCTGGCGGACCTCTTCCCATGAGCAGTTCTTC	CASSVWRTSSHEQFF
.	TRBV2	TRBJ1-2	.	TGTGCCAGCACGTGGGAGGGTTATGGCTACACCTTC	CASTWEGYGYTF
.	TRBV18	TRBJ2-1	.	TGTGCCAGCTCACCACCGGGCCTAGAGCAGTTCTTC	CASSPPGLEQFF
.	TRBV25-1	TRBJ1-4	.	TGTGCCAGCAGTGAACGTACCGGAATTAATGAAAAACTGTTTTTT	CASSERTGINEKLFF
.	TRBV6-1	TRBJ2-4	.	TGTGCCAGCAGTGAAGGCGTGCTGAAGGGTATTCAGTACTTC	CASSEGVLKGIQYF
.	TRBV19	TRBJ1-2	few	TGTGCCAGTAGTATGGGCAGCACTAACTATGGCTACACCTTC	CASSMGSTNYGYTF
.	TRBV14	TRBJ1-1	.	TGTGCCAGCAGCACCTGGGGGAACACTGAAGCTTTCTTT	CASSTWGNTEAFF
TRBD1	TRBV2	TRBJ2-7	.	TGTGCCAGCAGGCCGGGACAGGGAAACGAGCAGTACTTC	CASRPGQGNEQYF
.	TRBV12-3/TRBV12-4	TRBJ2-1	.	TGTGCCAGCAGTTCAGCCCCCGAGAAGCAGTTCTTC	CASSSAPEKQFF
.	TRBV11-2	TRBJ1-4	.	TGTGCCAGCAGCTTATGGATGGGGGGGCCTAATGAAAAACTGTTTTTT	CASSLWMGGPNEKLFF
.	TRBV28	TRBJ2-3	.	TGTGCCGCCGCCGGAGGGGCGGGGACAGATACGCAGTATTTT	CAAAGGAGTDTQYF
TRBD2	TRBV4-3	TRBJ2-3	.	TGCGCCAGCAGCCAAGGCAGTGCGAGCGGGGGCACAGATACGCAGTATTTT	CASSQGSASGGTDTQYF
.	TRBV20-1	TRBJ1-1	.	TGCAGTGCTAGTCGGGGACACTATAACACTGAAGCTTTCTTT	CSASRGHYNTEAFF
TRBD2	TRBV15	TRBJ2-7	.	TGTGCCACCAGCAGACCGAGTAGCGGGAGTAGGTACGAGCAGTACTTC	CATSRPSSGSRYEQYF
TRBD1	TRBV3-1/TRBV3-2	TRBJ2-7	.	TGTGCCAGCAGCCGTATGGACAGGTCCTACGAGCAGTACTTC	CASSRMDRSYEQYF
.	TRBV6-5	TRBJ1-4	.	TGTGCCAGCAGGCCCTCTGGGAGTGAAAAACTGTTTTTT	CASRPSGSEKLFF
TRBD1	TRBV4-3	TRBJ1-1	.	TGCGCCAGCAGCCAAGAACAGGGGGACACTGAAGCTTTCTTT	CASSQEQGDTEAFF